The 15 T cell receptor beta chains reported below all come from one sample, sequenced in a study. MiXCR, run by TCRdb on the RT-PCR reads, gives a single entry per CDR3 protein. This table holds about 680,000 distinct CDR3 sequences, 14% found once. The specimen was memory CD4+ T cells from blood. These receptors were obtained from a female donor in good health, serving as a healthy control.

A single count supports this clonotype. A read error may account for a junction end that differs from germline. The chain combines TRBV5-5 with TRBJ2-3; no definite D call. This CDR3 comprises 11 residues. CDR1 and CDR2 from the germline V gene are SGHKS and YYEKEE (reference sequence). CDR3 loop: CASSRGDTHYF. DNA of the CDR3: TGTGCCAGCTCTCGTGGAGATACGCACTATTTT.

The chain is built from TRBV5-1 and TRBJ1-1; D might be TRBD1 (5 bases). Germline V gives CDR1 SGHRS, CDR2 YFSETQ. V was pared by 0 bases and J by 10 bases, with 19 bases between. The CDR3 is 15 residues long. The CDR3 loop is CASSLDGGTGPGAFF. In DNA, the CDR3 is TGCGCCAGCAGCTTGGATGGGGGAACAGGTCCAGGAGCTTTCTTT.

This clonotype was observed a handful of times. The CDR3 DNA reads TGTGCCAGCAGTTTGAACAGGCGGAGGGCTGGGGCCAACGTCCTGACTTTC. It yields the protein CASSLNRRRAGANVLTF. The V gene is TRBV6-5, the J gene TRBJ2-6, with a possible D match to TRBD2 (6 bases). In germline, CDR1 is MNHEY, CDR2 SVGAGI. The V and J ends lost 4 bases and 2 bases respectively, with 15 bases between them. This CDR3 is built from 17 residues.

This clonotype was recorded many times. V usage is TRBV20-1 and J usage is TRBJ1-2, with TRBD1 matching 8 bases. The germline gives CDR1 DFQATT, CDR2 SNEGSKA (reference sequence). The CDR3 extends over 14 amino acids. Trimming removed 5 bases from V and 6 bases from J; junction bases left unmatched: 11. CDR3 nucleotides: TGCAGTGCTCTCCGGACAGGGATCTTAGATGGCTACACCTTC. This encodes CSALRTGILDGYTF.

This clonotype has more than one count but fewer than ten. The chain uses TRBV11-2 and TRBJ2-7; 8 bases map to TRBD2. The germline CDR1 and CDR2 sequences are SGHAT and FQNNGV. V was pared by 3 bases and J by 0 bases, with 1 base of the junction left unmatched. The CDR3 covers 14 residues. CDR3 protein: CASSFGLASYEQYF. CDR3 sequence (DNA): TGTGCCAGCAGCTTCGGACTAGCCTCCTACGAGCAGTACTTC.

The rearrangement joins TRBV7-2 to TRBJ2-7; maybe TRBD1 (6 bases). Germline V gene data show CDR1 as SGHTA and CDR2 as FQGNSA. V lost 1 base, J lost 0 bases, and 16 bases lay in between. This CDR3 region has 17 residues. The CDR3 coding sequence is TGTGCCAGCAGCTTAGTTTATTCTCCAGGGGTCTCCTACGAGCAGTACTTC. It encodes CASSLVYSPGVSYEQYF.

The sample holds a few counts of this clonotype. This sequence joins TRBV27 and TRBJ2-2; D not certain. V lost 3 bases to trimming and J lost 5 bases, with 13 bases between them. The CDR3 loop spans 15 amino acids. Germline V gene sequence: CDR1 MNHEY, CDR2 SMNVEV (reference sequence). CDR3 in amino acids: CASSLFRVETGELFF. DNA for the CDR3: TGTGCCAGCAGTTTGTTTAGGGTTGAAACCGGGGAGCTGTTTTTT.

The CDR3 DNA reads as TGCAGTGCTAGAGAAGACTACTACCAAGAGACCCAGTACTTC. It specifies CSAREDYYQETQYF. This chain uses TRBV20-1 with TRBJ2-5, with a tentative D call TRBD2 (5 bases). V shed 0 bases and J shed 0 bases, with 8 bases lying between them. The CDR3 spans 14 residues. Germline V gene sequence: CDR1 DFQATT, CDR2 SNEGSKA (reference sequence).

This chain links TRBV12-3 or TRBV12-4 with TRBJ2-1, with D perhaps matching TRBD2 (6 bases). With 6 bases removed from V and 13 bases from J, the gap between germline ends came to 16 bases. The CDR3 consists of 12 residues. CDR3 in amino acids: CASSLMQGGQFF. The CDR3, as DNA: TGTGCCAGCAGCCTCATGCAGGGAGGTCAGTTCTTC.

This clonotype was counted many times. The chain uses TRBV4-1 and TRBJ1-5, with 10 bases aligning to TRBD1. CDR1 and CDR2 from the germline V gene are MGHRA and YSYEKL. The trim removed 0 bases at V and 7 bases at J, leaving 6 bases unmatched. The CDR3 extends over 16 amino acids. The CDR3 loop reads CASSQEGGQGMQPQHF. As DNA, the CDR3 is TGCGCCAGCAGCCAAGAAGGGGGACAGGGGATGCAGCCCCAGCATTTT.

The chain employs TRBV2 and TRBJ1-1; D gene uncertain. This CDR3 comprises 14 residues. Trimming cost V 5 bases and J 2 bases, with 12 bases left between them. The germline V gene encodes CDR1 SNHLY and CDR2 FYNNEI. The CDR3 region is CASSLVSSNTEAFF. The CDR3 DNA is TGTGCCAGCAGTCTTGTATCAAGTAACACTGAAGCTTTCTTT.

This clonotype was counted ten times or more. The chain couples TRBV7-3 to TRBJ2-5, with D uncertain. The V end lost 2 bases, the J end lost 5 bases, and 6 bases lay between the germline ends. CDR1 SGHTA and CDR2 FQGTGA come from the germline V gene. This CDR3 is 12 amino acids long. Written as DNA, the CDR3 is TGTGCCAGCAGCTTAGTTACGGAGACCCAGTACTTC. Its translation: CASSLVTETQYF. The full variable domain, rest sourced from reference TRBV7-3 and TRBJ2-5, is GAGVSQTPSNKVTEKGKYVELRCDPISGHTALYWYRQSLGQGPEFLIYFQGTGAADDSGLPNDRFFAVRPEGSVSTLKIQRTERGDSAVYLCASSLVTETQYFGPGTRLLVL.

The CDR3 DNA reads TGTGCCAGCACTCAGACCTACGAGCAGTACTTC. Translation: CASTQTYEQYF. This chain links TRBV2 with TRBJ2-7; D is uncertain. This CDR3 has 11 amino acids. V was trimmed by 7 bases and J by 2 bases, leaving 6 bases between them. Germline V lookup: CDR1 SNHLY, CDR2 FYNNEI. The full variable domain, in which reference TRBV2 and TRBJ2-7 provide the parts outside the CDR3, is EPEVTQTPSHQVTQMGQEVILRCVPISNHLYFYWYRQILGQKVEFLVSFYNNEISEKSEIFDDQFSVERPDGSNFTLKIRSTKLEDSAMYFCASTQTYEQYFGPGTRLTVT.

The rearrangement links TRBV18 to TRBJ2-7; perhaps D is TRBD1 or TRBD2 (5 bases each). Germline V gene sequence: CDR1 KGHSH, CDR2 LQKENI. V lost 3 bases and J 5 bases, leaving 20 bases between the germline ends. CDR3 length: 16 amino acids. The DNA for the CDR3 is TGTGCCAGCTCACCGCAAGGTCGAGGGGCCAGGGACGAGCAGTACTTC. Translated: CASSPQGRGARDEQYF.

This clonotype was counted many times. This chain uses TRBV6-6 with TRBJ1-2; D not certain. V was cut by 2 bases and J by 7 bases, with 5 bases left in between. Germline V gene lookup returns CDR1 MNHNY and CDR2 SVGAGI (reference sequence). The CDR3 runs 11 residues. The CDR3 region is CASSYVGGYTF. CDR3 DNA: TGTGCCAGCAGTTACGTGGGTGGCTACACCTTC.